This is a list of T cell receptor beta chains from one sample in a study of blood T cells in healthy people across ages. TCRdb analysed the 5' RACE reads with MiXCR anew, one entry per CDR3 protein. The sample has fewer than 1 million distinct CDR3 sequences, 40% to 50% seen once. The sequencing input was blood. The source of these receptors is a man aged 60-69 years in good health. Both conserved end residues are part of each CDR3. The D gene is left open where the match is weak. Clone size is not always given. Where it is, it says once, few, many or a class for expanded clones.

v_call	j_call	d_call	clone_size	cdr3_nt	cdr3_aa
TRBV10-2	TRBJ2-5	-	-	TGCGCCAGCAGCCCTTCTGGTCATAGAGAGACCCAGTACTTC	CASSPSGHRETQYF
TRBV27	TRBJ2-7	-	-	TGTGCCAGCAGTCGTCTGGGACTTGAGGGCTACGAGCAGTACTTC	CASSRLGLEGYEQYF
TRBV20-1	TRBJ2-1	TRBD2	-	TGCAGTGCTAGGGATTACTTAGCGGGGGGACACAATGAGCAGTTCTTC	CSARDYLAGGHNEQFF
TRBV9	TRBJ2-1	-	once	TGTGCCAGCAGCGTATCTGGGGGGCTTCCCAATAAGCAGTTCTTC	CASSVSGGLPNKQFF
TRBV15	TRBJ2-5	TRBD2	-	TGTGCCACCAGCAGCGGGAGGCGAGAGACCCAGTACTTC	CATSSGRRETQYF
TRBV21-1	TRBJ2-5	-	-	TGTGCCAGCAGCAGCCCGGGGGGAAGTGGAGAGACCCAGTACTTC	CASSSPGGSGETQYF
TRBV9	TRBJ2-5	TRBD2	many	TGTGCCAGCAGCGTAGGGACTAGCGTAGGAGAGACCCAGTACTTC	CASSVGTSVGETQYF
TRBV2	TRBJ2-7	TRBD1	few	TGTGCCAGCAGGGAACAGGGGAGCTCCTACGAGCAGTACTTC	CASREQGSSYEQYF
TRBV29-1	TRBJ2-1	-	-	TGCACCTGTCGGCAGATAAGTCACAATGAGCAGTTCTTC	CTCRQISHNEQFF
TRBV12-3/TRBV12-4	TRBJ2-5	TRBD1	few	TGTGCCAGCAGTTCCCCGGGGGCGACAGGGGGCTTGGAGACCCAGTACTTC	CASSSPGATGGLETQYF
TRBV5-1	TRBJ1-4	-	few	TGCGCCAGCAGCGGATCGACCGCAACTAATGAAAAACTGTTTTTT	CASSGSTATNEKLFF
TRBV6-2/TRBV6-3	TRBJ2-7	TRBD1	few	TGTGCCAGCATCGGGTTCCGGGACAGGGGTTACGAGCAGTACTTC	CASIGFRDRGYEQYF
TRBV29-1	TRBJ2-1	-	few	TGCAGCGTTGCTGCGGCAGTCAATGAGCAGTTCTTC	CSVAAAVNEQFF
TRBV5-1	TRBJ1-1	-	few	TGCGCCAGCAGCTTGGAGACAGGTTCTGAAGCTTTCTTT	CASSLETGSEAFF
TRBV4-3	TRBJ2-1	-	-	TGCGCCAGCAGCCAAGGGGGGACGGTGGGGAATGAGCAGTTCTTC	CASSQGGTVGNEQFF
TRBV25-1	TRBJ1-5	-	-	TGTGCCAGCGGTGAAGGGGTACGCAATCAGCCCCAGCATTTT	CASGEGVRNQPQHF
TRBV5-8	TRBJ1-5	TRBD1	once	TGTGCCAGCAGCCCGGACAGGGCGGGAAGTCAGCCCCAGCATTTT	CASSPDRAGSQPQHF
TRBV28	TRBJ2-7	-	-	TGTGCCAGCAGCAACGACAGGACCCGACCCATTAGGACTCAGTACTTC	CASSNDRTRPIRTQYF
TRBV20-1	TRBJ1-6	-	-	TGCAGTGCTAGAGATAGGACCACATATAATTCACCCCTCCACTTT	CSARDRTTYNSPLHF
TRBV2	TRBJ2-7	-	few	TGTGCCAGCAGTGAAACCGGGATCTACGAGCAGTACTTC	CASSETGIYEQYF
TRBV7-6	TRBJ1-4	-	-	TGTGCCAGCAGCCCCTTCGGGACAACCGCAACTAATGAAAAACTGTTTTTT	CASSPFGTTATNEKLFF
TRBV4-3	TRBJ2-1	TRBD2	-	TGCGCCAGCAGCCAAGGGGGGGCTAGCGGGACGGATGAGCAGTTCTTC	CASSQGGASGTDEQFF
TRBV29-1	TRBJ2-2	-	few	TGCAGCGTTGAAGCCCAAGACACCGGGGAGCTGTTTTTT	CSVEAQDTGELFF
TRBV6-1	TRBJ2-6	-	few	TGTGCCAGCAGTGTCTCTCGGGCCAACGTCCTGACTTTC	CASSVSRANVLTF
TRBV7-3	TRBJ2-3	TRBD2	-	TGTGCCAGCAGCTTAACGGGACTAGCGGGACGCACAGATACGCAGTATTTT	CASSLTGLAGRTDTQYF
TRBV6-6	TRBJ2-4	-	few	TGTGCCAGCAGTTCGGTTGGAGGGCAAGACATTCAGTACTTC	CASSSVGGQDIQYF
TRBV5-1	TRBJ2-3	-	-	TGCGCCAGCAGCCTGGACACGGACGGAAGACCACAAGATACGCAGTATTTT	CASSLDTDGRPQDTQYF
TRBV7-9	TRBJ2-7	TRBD2	-	TGTGCCAGCAGCCCTCGGTCTAGCGGGGAGGATTGGAATGAGCAGTACTTC	CASSPRSSGEDWNEQYF
TRBV12-3/TRBV12-4	TRBJ2-5	-	many	TGTGCCAGCAGTTTATCCTCCTCCGGGGAGACCCAGTACTTC	CASSLSSSGETQYF
TRBV10-1	TRBJ2-5	-	many	TGCGCCAGCAGTGAGTCTGGACGACAAGAGACCCAGTACTTC	CASSESGRQETQYF
TRBV5-4	TRBJ2-5	TRBD2	-	TGTGCCAGCAGCCGACTAGCGTCGGAAGAGACCCAGTACTTC	CASSRLASEETQYF
TRBV9	TRBJ2-5	-	few	TGTGCCAGCAGCGTAGATGGGAACAACCAAGAGACCCAGTACTTC	CASSVDGNNQETQYF
TRBV27	TRBJ2-7	TRBD2	few	TGTGCCAGCAGTTTTAGCTCAGCGGGGGGGCGCGACGAGCAGTACTTC	CASSFSSAGGRDEQYF
TRBV11-2	TRBJ2-3	TRBD2	-	TGTGCCAGCAGCTTTAGGGGGTTGGGACTAGCGGGGAGGCAAGGTGTTTTGGATACGCAGTATTTT	CASSFRGLGLAGRQGVLDTQYF
TRBV20-1	TRBJ2-7	-	-	TGCAGTGCTCCAGACGGGACGTCCGCCTACGAGCAGTACTTC	CSAPDGTSAYEQYF
TRBV4-3	TRBJ2-2	TRBD1	-	TGCGCCAGCAGCCAACGGGCGACAGGGGCGGCCACCGGGGAGCTGTTTTTT	CASSQRATGAATGELFF
TRBV5-1	TRBJ2-5	TRBD2	few	TGCGCCAGCAGCTCCGGGGGGATAAACAAAGAGACCCAGTACTTC	CASSSGGINKETQYF
TRBV3-1	TRBJ2-1	TRBD1	-	TGTGCCAGCAGCGTACGACAGGGGCCCTACAATGAGCAGTTCTTC	CASSVRQGPYNEQFF
TRBV7-2	TRBJ2-3	-	few	TGTGCCAGCAGCTTAGGATTTGCGGCGGATACGCAGTATTTT	CASSLGFAADTQYF
TRBV14	TRBJ1-6	-	-	TGTGCCAGCAGCCAGTACGGGGATAATTCACCCCTCCACTTT	CASSQYGDNSPLHF
TRBV2	TRBJ1-1	-	-	TGTGCCAGCTTCAAGGGGTCCAGGGAGGGATTTATGAACACTGAAGCTTTCTTT	CASFKGSREGFMNTEAFF
TRBV2	TRBJ2-2	TRBD1	-	TGTGCCAACGGACGTGGGACAGGGGGCTCTACGAACACCGGGGAGCTGTTTTTT	CANGRGTGGSTNTGELFF
TRBV12-3/TRBV12-4	TRBJ1-1	-	-	TGTGCCAGCAGTGAAGCCATGAACACTGAAGCTTTCTTT	CASSEAMNTEAFF
TRBV10-3	TRBJ1-6	-	few	TGTGCCATCAGTGATGGGGGTTCTTCTTCACCCCTCCACTTT	CAISDGGSSSPLHF
TRBV28	TRBJ2-4	TRBD2	-	TGTGCCACCCTAGCTAGCGGTTGGGCCATCGGGGCCAAAAACATTCAGTACTTC	CATLASGWAIGAKNIQYF